Below are 29 T cell receptor beta chains sequenced from a single sample in a study of human T cells and chemical hapten exposure. MiXCR, run by TCRdb on the RACE reads, gives a single entry per CDR3 protein. This table has around 300,000 distinct CDR3 sequences, about 5% appearing once. Time point in this sample: pre-sensitization, week 0. As for treatment: therapeutic diphenylcyclopropenone sensitization with weekly scalp DPC. The specimen comprised whole blood, sampled in connection with sensitization to the hapten diphenylcyclopropenone (DPC). Receptor source: a woman between 18 and 29 years old with alopecia areata. Some clones in this sample may be carry-over from other donors' samples.

This chain links TRBV7-2 with TRBJ2-7, with 8 bases aligning to TRBD2. The V gene end was trimmed by 3 bases and the J gene end by 0 bases; junction bases not matched to a gene: 7. The CDR3 extends over 16 amino acids. CDR1 and CDR2 (germline): SGHTA, FQGNSA. Here the CDR3 DNA reads TGTGCCAGCAGCTTTGGCGGGGGGCCCAGCTCCTACGAGCAGTACTTC. Its translation is CASSFGGGPSSYEQYF.

The chain uses TRBV7-8 and TRBJ2-3; 13 bases are shared with TRBD2. This CDR3 is built from 18 residues. V lost 2 bases and J lost 4; bases outside the gene matches: 9. Germline CDR1 is SGHVS and CDR2 is FQNEAQ. The CDR3: CASSLMTSGGPVPDTQYF. The CDR3, as DNA: TGTGCCAGCAGCTTAATGACTAGCGGGGGGCCTGTGCCAGATACGCAGTATTTT. Full variable domain (outside the CDR3, taken from reference TRBV7-8 and TRBJ2-3): GAGVSQSPRYKVAKRGQDVALRCDPISGHVSLFWYQQALGQGPEFLTYFQNEAQLDKSGLPSDRFFAERPEGSVSTLKIQRTQQEDSAVYLCASSLMTSGGPVPDTQYFGPGTRLTVL.

In its sample, this clonotype was seen a few times. This sequence joins TRBV7-8 and TRBJ1-6; D is uncertain. The CDR3 extends over 14 amino acids. V lost 4 bases to trimming and J lost 9 bases, with 13 bases between them. Germline CDR1 and CDR2: SGHVS and FQNEAQ. In DNA form, the CDR3 reads TGTGCCAGCAGCTCAGTCTCCATAGGTTCACCCCTCCACTTT. It codes for CASSSVSIGSPLHF. Full variable domain (remainder filled in from reference TRBV7-8 and TRBJ1-6): GAGVSQSPRYKVAKRGQDVALRCDPISGHVSLFWYQQALGQGPEFLTYFQNEAQLDKSGLPSDRFFAERPEGSVSTLKIQRTQQEDSAVYLCASSSVSIGSPLHFGNGTRLTVT.

At least ten counts were recorded for this clonotype. V and J are TRBV18 and TRBJ2-5; D unclear. This CDR3 spans 15 amino acids. CDR1 KGHSH and CDR2 LQKENI come from the germline V gene. The V gene lost 0 bases and the J gene lost 5 bases, with 13 bases spanning the gap. DNA of the CDR3: TGTGCCAGCTCACCACCCGGCCGACCTGGCGAGACCCAGTACTTC. This translates into CASSPPGRPGETQYF. Together with reference TRBV18 and TRBJ2-5, the CDR3 gives the full variable domain: NAGVMQNPRHLVRRRGQEARLRCSPMKGHSHVYWYRQLPEEGLKFMVYLQKENIIDESGMPKERFSAEFPKEGPSILRIQQVVRGDSAAYFCASSPPGRPGETQYFGPGTRLLVL.

The chain combines TRBV2 with TRBJ1-2, with a tentative D call TRBD1 (6 bases). V lost 8 bases and J 4 bases, leaving 14 bases between the germline ends. Germline V gene data show CDR1 as SNHLY and CDR2 as FYNNEI. This CDR3 is 13 amino acids long. The DNA for the CDR3 is TGTGCCAGCGAGGGGGGCGATATCTATGGCTACACCTTC. This translates into CASEGGDIYGYTF.

This clonotype was detected ten times or more. This rearrangement joins TRBV7-2 to TRBJ2-4; a weak D match, TRBD1 (5 bases). The CDR3 has 20 amino acids. V was shortened by 3 bases and J by 0 bases, with 24 bases between the two germline ends. Germline V gene lookup returns CDR1 SGHTA and CDR2 FQGNSA. Written as DNA, the CDR3 is TGTGCCAGCAGCTTCCCGTCCGTGCGACAGCCCTCCGTAGCCAAAAACATTCAGTACTTC. It yields the protein CASSFPSVRQPSVAKNIQYF.

The chain has TRBV7-2 and TRBJ2-1; maybe TRBD1 (6 bases). The V end was cut by 3 bases, the J end by 7 bases, with 10 bases between. The CDR3 has 13 amino acids. CDR1 and CDR2 from the germline V gene are SGHTA and FQGNSA. CDR3 DNA sequence: TGTGCCAGCAGCTTGGGGGCTAATAATGAGCAGTTCTTC. It yields the protein CASSLGANNEQFF.

This clonotype was observed a few times. This chain joins TRBV7-9 and TRBJ1-4; D remains ambiguous. Germline V gene data show CDR1 as SEHNR and CDR2 as FQNEAQ (reference sequence). V was cut by 6 bases and J by 8 bases, with 22 bases left in between. This CDR3 is 16 amino acids long. DNA for the CDR3: TGTGCCAGCAGTCCGACGGGTAATTCCGGCGGGGAAAAACTGTTTTTT. Protein product: CASSPTGNSGGEKLFF.

This clonotype was counted between two and nine times. The gene calls are TRBV5-1 and TRBJ2-1, with D tentatively TRBD2 (5 bases). Germline V gene lookup returns CDR1 SGHRS and CDR2 YFSETQ. The germline V and J ends were trimmed by 0 bases and 13 bases, with 11 bases remaining between them. The CDR3 has 12 residues. The CDR3 bases are TGCGCCAGCAGCTTGGAGTCCCCTAGCCAGTTCTTC. This translates into CASSLESPSQFF.

This clonotype was observed at least ten times. This rearrangement joins TRBV7-9 to TRBJ2-7; 8 bases fit TRBD1. The V gene's germline CDR1 is SEHNR and CDR2 FQNEAQ (reference sequence). Trimming at V came to 2 bases and at J to 3 bases, leaving 6 bases not matched to a gene. CDR3 length equals 15 residues. CDR3 nucleotide sequence: TGTGCCAGCAGCTTATCGGGACAGGCTTACTACGAGCAGTACTTC. It specifies CASSLSGQAYYEQYF.

This clonotype has a handful of counts. The rearrangement uses TRBV6-5 and TRBJ1-1; TRBD1 might be the D (5 bases). Germline V gene lookup returns CDR1 MNHEY and CDR2 SVGAGI. V was pared by 6 bases and J by 1 base, with 15 bases between. The CDR3 totals 15 residues. CDR3 loop: CASSNPWGANTEAFF. The CDR3 nucleotides are TGTGCCAGCAGCAACCCCTGGGGCGCGAACACTGAAGCTTTCTTT.

This clonotype has a count of ten or more. The rearrangement joins TRBV9 to TRBJ2-3; D remains ambiguous. Trimming took 0 bases from V and 0 from J, leaving 8 bases between them. Germline loops: CDR1 SGDLS, CDR2 YYNGEE. There are 15 residues in the CDR3. CDR3: CASSVGRLSTDTQYF. Written as DNA, the CDR3 is TGTGCCAGCAGCGTAGGACGGCTAAGCACAGATACGCAGTATTTT.

The sample holds many counts of this clonotype. The V call is TRBV6-5, the J call TRBJ1-5; D unresolved. The CDR3 sequence is 15 residues long. V dropped 6 bases and J dropped 2 bases, with 14 bases sitting between them. Germline CDR1 reads MNHEY; CDR2 reads SVGAGI. CDR3 loop: CASSRTGPGNQPQHF. In nucleotides, the CDR3 is TGTGCCAGCAGCAGAACGGGTCCCGGCAATCAGCCCCAGCATTTT.

This clonotype was seen ten or more times. The CDR3, as DNA: TGCGCCAGCAGCCAAGATCTTGGCGGGGGGGCCCCCGGGGAGCTGTTTTTT. Amino acid sequence: CASSQDLGGGAPGELFF. The genes are TRBV4-3 and TRBJ2-2; 9 bases are shared with TRBD2. The germline gives CDR1 LGHNA, CDR2 YSLEER. CDR3 length equals 17 residues. J lost 6 bases, V lost 0 bases, and 8 bases had no gene match.

This clonotype was picked up a small number of times. The chain is built from TRBV25-1 and TRBJ2-3; 9 bases are a match to TRBD2. CDR3 length: 17 amino acids. Germline CDR1 and CDR2: MGHDK and SYGVNS. V lost 1 base to trimming and J lost 5 bases; unmatched junction nucleotides: 10. DNA of the CDR3: TGTGCCAGCAGTGAATTTGGTCCGGCGGGGGGGCAAGATACGCAGTATTTT. Translation gives CASSEFGPAGGQDTQYF.

This clonotype was seen only a few times. The chain couples TRBV7-9 to TRBJ2-7; 7 nucleotides align to TRBD2. Germline V gene sequence: CDR1 SEHNR, CDR2 FQNEAQ (reference sequence). This CDR3 is 15 amino acids long. The J segment lost 3 bases and the V segment lost 5 bases, leaving 10 bases of the junction unmatched. The CDR3 nucleotides are TGTGCCAGCAGCCCCGTCACCGGGGACTACTACGAGCAGTACTTC. Protein: CASSPVTGDYYEQYF.

V is TRBV5-5 and J is TRBJ2-3; TRBD1 matches at 9 bases. Germline V gene data show CDR1 as SGHKS and CDR2 as YYEKEE (reference sequence). The CDR3 totals 17 residues. J lost 2 bases, V lost 4 bases, and 11 bases had no gene match. The CDR3 sequence: CASSLRPGQGLTDTQYF. DNA for the CDR3: TGTGCCAGCAGCCTAAGACCGGGACAGGGACTCACAGATACGCAGTATTTT.

This clonotype was seen more than once but under ten times. V and J are TRBV4-3 and TRBJ1-1; no clear D gene. There are 14 residues in the CDR3. Germline CDR1 LGHNA, CDR2 YSLEER. The germline V and J ends were trimmed by 0 bases and 4 bases, with 9 bases remaining between them. In DNA form, the CDR3 reads TGCGCCAGCAGCCAAGATAATGGAGGCACTGAAGCTTTCTTT. This codes for CASSQDNGGTEAFF.

V gene TRBV25-1 combines with J gene TRBJ1-2, with a tentative D call TRBD1 (5 bases). This CDR3 contains 14 residues. Germline V gene sequence: CDR1 MGHDK, CDR2 SYGVNS. Trimming shortened V by 4 bases and J by 4 bases, and 13 bases separated the two germline ends. In nucleotides, the CDR3 is TGTGCCAGCAGTGCTGAGGGGCAGCCCTATGGCTACACCTTC. Amino acid sequence: CASSAEGQPYGYTF.

The V and J genes are TRBV6-2 or TRBV6-3 and TRBJ1-2, with D possibly TRBD1 on 5 matching bases. The length of the CDR3 is 16 residues. V was trimmed by 2 bases and J by 4 bases, leaving 17 bases between them. CDR1 and CDR2 (germline): MNHEY, SVGEGT. The chain's CDR3 is CASSYTPGRSIYGYTF. DNA for the CDR3: TGTGCCAGCAGTTACACACCGGGACGGTCAATCTATGGCTACACCTTC.

The V gene is TRBV28, the J gene TRBJ2-3; D may be TRBD1 (6 bases). The length of the CDR3 is 17 residues. In germline, CDR1 is MDHEN, CDR2 SYDVKM. The ends were cut back, 5 bases at V and 2 bases at J, with 20 bases in the middle. CDR3 bases: TGTGCCAGCAGTCCTGGGGAAAACAGGGCCCCCACAGATACGCAGTATTTT. Amino acids: CASSPGENRAPTDTQYF. Complete variable domain (other parts from reference TRBV28 and TRBJ2-3): DVKVTQSSRYLVKRTGEKVFLECVQDMDHENMFWYRQDPGLGLRLIYFSYDVKMKEKGDIPEGYSVSREKKERFSLILESASTNQTSMYLCASSPGENRAPTDTQYFGPGTRLTVL.

A few counts support this clonotype. The chain carries TRBV6-6 and TRBJ1-5; D gene uncertain. V lost 3 bases to trimming and J lost 0 bases, with 12 bases between them. The germline gives CDR1 MNHNY, CDR2 SVGAGI (reference sequence). The CDR3 covers 16 residues. This CDR3 is CASSYVGSDSNQPQHF. As DNA, the CDR3 is TGTGCCAGCAGTTATGTTGGCAGCGATAGCAATCAGCCCCAGCATTTT.

This clonotype was recorded many times. The chain uses TRBV12-3 or TRBV12-4 and TRBJ1-5, with TRBD1 matching 9 bases. This CDR3 comprises 15 residues. Trimming removed 2 bases from V and 7 bases from J; junction bases left unmatched: 6. CDR3 in amino acids: CASSLSGQGGQPQHF. The CDR3, as DNA: TGTGCCAGCAGTTTATCGGGACAGGGCGGGCAGCCCCAGCATTTT.

Only a few counts were recorded for this clonotype. The chain combines TRBV10-3 with TRBJ2-1; 7 bases agree with TRBD1. There are 17 residues in the CDR3. CDR1 and CDR2 from the germline V gene are ENHRY and SYGVKD. V gave up 0 bases and J gave up 0 bases; unmatched junction bases: 5. CDR3 nucleotides: TGTGCCATCAGTGAGTCGCAGTCAGGGGGCTCCTACAATGAGCAGTTCTTC. Protein sequence: CAISESQSGGSYNEQFF.

This clonotype was counted between two and nine times. The V gene is TRBV6-2 or TRBV6-3, the J gene TRBJ2-7; TRBD1 matches at 8 bases. The CDR3 has 12 residues. The V gene end was trimmed by 11 bases and the J gene end by 5 bases; junction bases not matched to a gene: 8. Germline-derived CDR1 and CDR2 are MNHEY and SVGEGT. The CDR3 region has the DNA TGTGCCGTCGGACAGGGATCTCACGAGCAGTACTTC. Translating it yields CAVGQGSHEQYF.

This clonotype was found a few times. J is TRBJ2-3 and V is TRBV11-2, with a tentative D call TRBD2 (5 bases). The CDR3 totals 16 residues. From germline, CDR1 is SGHAT and CDR2 FQNNGV. Trimming cost V 6 bases and J 1 base, with 17 bases left between them. As DNA, the CDR3 is TGTGCCAGCAGTTCACGGGAAGCGGAACGCACAGATACGCAGTATTTT. As protein: CASSSREAERTDTQYF.

The genes are TRBV6-6 and TRBJ1-1; D is unresolved. CDR3 length: 14 amino acids. The germline V and J ends were trimmed by 5 bases and 6 bases, with 16 bases remaining between them. Germline V gives CDR1 MNHNY, CDR2 SVGAGI (reference sequence). This CDR3 is CASSLNSPAAEAFF. CDR3 bases: TGTGCCAGCAGTCTCAATTCCCCGGCCGCTGAAGCTTTCTTT.

The J gene is TRBJ2-1, the V gene TRBV6-6, with D possibly being TRBD1 or TRBD2 (5 bases each). The CDR3 contains 14 residues. Germline CDR1 and CDR2: MNHNY and SVGAGI (reference sequence). V was pared by 2 bases and J by 7 bases, with 12 bases between. The CDR3 nucleotides are TGTGCCAGCAGTTACGGGACGGATAGGAATGAGCAGTTCTTC. This sequence encodes CASSYGTDRNEQFF.

On this clonotype itself: Germline and junction disagree at one end, which may indicate a read error. This sequence joins TRBV12-3 or TRBV12-4 and TRBJ2-1, with TRBD1 as a possible D gene (6 bases). The CDR3 contains 14 residues. The chain's CDR3 is CASSLGTTYNELFF. The CDR3 coding sequence is TGTGCCAGCAGTTTGGGGACAACCTACAATGAGCTGTTCTTC.